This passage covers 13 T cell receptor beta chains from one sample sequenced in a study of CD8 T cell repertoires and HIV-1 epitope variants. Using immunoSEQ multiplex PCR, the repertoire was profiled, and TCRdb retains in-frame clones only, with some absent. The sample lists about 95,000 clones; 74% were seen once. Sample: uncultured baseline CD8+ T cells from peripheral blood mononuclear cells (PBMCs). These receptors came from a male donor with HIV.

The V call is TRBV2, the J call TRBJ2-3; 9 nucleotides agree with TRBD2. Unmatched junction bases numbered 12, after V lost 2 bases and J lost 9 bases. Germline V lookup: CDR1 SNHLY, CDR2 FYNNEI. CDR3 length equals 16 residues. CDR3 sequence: CASSELAGDQVLTQYF. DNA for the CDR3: TGTGCCAGCAGTGAATTAGCGGGGGATCAGGTACTGACGCAGTATTTT.

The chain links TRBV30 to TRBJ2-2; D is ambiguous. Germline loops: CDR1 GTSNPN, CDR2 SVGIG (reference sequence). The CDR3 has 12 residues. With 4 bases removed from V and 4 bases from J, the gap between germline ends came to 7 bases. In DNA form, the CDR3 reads TGTGCCTGGATTAGGGTCACCGGGGAGCTGTTTTTT. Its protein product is CAWIRVTGELFF.

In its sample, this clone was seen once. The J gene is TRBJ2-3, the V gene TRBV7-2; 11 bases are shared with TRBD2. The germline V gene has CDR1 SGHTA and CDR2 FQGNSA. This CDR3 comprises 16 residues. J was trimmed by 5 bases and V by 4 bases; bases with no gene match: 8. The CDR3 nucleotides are TGTGCCAGCAGCTCTACTAGCGGGGGTTCGGGAGATACGCAGTATTTT. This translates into CASSSTSGGSGDTQYF.

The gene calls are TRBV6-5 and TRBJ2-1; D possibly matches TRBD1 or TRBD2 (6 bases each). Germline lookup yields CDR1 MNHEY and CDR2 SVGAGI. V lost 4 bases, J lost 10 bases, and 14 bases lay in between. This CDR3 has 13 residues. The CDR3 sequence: CASSSLWGAEQFF. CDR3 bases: TGTGCCAGCAGTTCCCTTTGGGGGGCCGAGCAGTTCTTC.

CDR3 sequence (DNA): TGTGCCAGCAGCGTGCATCCGACTAGCGGGGGGGCTGAGGCGCAGTACTTC. This encodes CASSVHPTSGGAEAQYF. V and J are TRBV9 and TRBJ2-7; 14 bases are shared with TRBD2. Germline V lookup: CDR1 SGDLS, CDR2 YYNGEE. The length of the CDR3 is 17 residues. After removal of 2 bases from V and 9 bases from J, the junction contained 13 bases not matched to a gene.

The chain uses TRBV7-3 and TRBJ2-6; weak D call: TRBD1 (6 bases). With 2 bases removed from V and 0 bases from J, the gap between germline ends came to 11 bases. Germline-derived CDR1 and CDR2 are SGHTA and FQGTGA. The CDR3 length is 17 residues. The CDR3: CASSLWDIRSGANVLTF. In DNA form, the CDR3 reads TGTGCCAGCAGCTTATGGGACATACGCTCTGGGGCCAACGTCCTGACTTTC.

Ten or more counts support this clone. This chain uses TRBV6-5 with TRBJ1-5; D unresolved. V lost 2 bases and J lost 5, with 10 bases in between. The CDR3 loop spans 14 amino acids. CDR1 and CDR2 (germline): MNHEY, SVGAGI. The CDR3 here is CASSYTVTDQPQHF. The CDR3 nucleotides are TGTGCCAGCAGTTACACCGTAACTGATCAGCCCCAGCATTTT.

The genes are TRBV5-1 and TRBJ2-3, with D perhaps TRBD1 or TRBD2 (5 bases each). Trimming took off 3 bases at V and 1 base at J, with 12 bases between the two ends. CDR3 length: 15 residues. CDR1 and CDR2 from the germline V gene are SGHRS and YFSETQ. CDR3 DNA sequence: TGCGCCAGCAGCTCGGGGCTTATAGGCACAGATACGCAGTATTTT. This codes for CASSSGLIGTDTQYF.

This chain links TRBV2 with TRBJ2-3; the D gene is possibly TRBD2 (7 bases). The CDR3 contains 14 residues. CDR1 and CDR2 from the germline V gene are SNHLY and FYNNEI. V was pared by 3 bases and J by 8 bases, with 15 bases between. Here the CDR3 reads CASSDGQPGGTQYF. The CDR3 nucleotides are TGTGCCAGCAGTGACGGACAGCCGGGAGGTACGCAGTATTTT.

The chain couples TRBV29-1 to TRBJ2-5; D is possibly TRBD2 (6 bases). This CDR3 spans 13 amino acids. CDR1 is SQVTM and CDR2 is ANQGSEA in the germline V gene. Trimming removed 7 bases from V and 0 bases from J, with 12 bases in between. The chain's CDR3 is CSARAGNQETQYF. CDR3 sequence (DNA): TGCAGCGCCAGGGCGGGGAACCAAGAGACCCAGTACTTC.

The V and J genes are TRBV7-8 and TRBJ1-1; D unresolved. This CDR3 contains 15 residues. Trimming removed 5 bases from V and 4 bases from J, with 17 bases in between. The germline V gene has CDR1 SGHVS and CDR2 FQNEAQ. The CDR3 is CASSLGAAAGTEAFF. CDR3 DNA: TGTGCCAGCAGCCTAGGCGCTGCAGCGGGCACTGAAGCTTTCTTT.

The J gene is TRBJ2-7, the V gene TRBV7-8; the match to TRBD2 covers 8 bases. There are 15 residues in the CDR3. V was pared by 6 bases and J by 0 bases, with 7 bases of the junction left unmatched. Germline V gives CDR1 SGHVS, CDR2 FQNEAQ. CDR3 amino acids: CASRLQGLGSYEQYF. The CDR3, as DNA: TGTGCCAGCAGGCTACAGGGACTAGGCTCCTACGAGCAGTACTTC.

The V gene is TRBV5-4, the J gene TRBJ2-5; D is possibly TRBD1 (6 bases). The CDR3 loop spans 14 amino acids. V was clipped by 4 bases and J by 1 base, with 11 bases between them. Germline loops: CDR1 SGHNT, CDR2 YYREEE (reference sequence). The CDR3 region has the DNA TGTGCCAGCAGCAGACCGGACAGCCAAGAGACCCAGTACTTC. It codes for CASSRPDSQETQYF. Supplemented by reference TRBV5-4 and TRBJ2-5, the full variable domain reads ETGVTQSPTHLIKTRGQQVTLRCSSQSGHNTVSWYQQALGQGPQFIFQYYREEENGRGNFPPRFSGLQFPNYSSELNVNALELDDSALYLCASSRPDSQETQYFGPGTRLLVL.